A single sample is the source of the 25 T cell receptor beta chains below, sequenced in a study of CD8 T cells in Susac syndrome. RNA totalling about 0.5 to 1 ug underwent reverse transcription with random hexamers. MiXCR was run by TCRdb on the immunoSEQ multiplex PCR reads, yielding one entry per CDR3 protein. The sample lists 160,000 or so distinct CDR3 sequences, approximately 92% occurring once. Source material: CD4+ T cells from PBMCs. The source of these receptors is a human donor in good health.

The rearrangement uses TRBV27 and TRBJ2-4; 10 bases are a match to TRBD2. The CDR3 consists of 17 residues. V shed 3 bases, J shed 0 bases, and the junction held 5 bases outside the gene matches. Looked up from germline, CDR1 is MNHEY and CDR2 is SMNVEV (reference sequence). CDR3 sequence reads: CASSLVAGGLAKNIQYF. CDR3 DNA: TGTGCCAGCAGTTTGGTAGCGGGGGGCCTAGCCAAAAACATTCAGTACTTC.

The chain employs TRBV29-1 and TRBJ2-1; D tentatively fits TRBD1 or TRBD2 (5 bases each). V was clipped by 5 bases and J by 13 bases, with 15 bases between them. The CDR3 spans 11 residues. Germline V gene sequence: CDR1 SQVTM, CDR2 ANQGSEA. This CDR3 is CSVSPGTPQFF. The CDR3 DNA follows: TGCAGCGTTTCGCCCGGGACCCCCCAGTTCTTC.

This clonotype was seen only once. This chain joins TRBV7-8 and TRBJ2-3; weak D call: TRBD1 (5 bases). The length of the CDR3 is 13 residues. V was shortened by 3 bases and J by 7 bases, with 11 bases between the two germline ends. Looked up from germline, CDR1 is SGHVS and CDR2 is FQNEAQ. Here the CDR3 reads CASSLTVDNTQYF. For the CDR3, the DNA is TGTGCCAGCAGCTTGACAGTTGATAATACGCAGTATTTT.

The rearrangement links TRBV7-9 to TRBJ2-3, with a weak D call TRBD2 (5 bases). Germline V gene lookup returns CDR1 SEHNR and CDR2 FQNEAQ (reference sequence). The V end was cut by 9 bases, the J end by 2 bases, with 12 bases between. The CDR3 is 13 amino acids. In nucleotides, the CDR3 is TGTGCCAGTGACGAGGGCCCCACAGATACGCAGTATTTT. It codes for CASDEGPTDTQYF.

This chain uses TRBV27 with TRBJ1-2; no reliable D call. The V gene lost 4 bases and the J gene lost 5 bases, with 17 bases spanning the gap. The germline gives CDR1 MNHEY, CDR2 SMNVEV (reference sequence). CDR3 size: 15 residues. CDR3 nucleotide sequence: TGTGCCAGCAGTTCCTTCCCCCCAGAGCTTTATGGCTACACCTTC. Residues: CASSSFPPELYGYTF.

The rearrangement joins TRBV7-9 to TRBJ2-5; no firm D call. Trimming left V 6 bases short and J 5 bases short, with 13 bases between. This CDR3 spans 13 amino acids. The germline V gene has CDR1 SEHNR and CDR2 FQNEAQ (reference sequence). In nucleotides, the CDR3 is TGTGCCAGCAGACTAACCGTAGGGGAGACCCAGTACTTC. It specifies CASRLTVGETQYF.

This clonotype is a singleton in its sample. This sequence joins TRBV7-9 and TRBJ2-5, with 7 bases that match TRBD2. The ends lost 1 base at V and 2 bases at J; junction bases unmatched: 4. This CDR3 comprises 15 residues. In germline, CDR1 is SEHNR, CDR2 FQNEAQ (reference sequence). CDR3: CASSLVRGGQETQYF. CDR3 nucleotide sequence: TGTGCCAGCAGCTTAGTACGCGGGGGACAAGAGACCCAGTACTTC.

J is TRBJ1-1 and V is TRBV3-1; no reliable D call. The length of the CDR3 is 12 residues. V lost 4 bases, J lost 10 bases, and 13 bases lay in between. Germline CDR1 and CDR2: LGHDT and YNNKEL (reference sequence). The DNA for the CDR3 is TGTGCCAGCAGCCTACAAGAGTCCCGAGCTTTCTTT. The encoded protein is CASSLQESRAFF. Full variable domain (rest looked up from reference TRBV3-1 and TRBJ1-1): DTAVSQTPKYLVTQMGNDKSIKCEQNLGHDTMYWYKQDSKKFLKIMFSYNNKELIINETVPNRFSPKSPDKAHLNLHINSLELGDSAVYFCASSLQESRAFFGQGTRLTVV.

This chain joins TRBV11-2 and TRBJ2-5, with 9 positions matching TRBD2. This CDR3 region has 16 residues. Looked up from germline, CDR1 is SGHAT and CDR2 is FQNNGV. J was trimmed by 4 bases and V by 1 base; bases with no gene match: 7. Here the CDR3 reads CASSLVGGGAGETQYF. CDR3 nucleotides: TGTGCCAGCAGCTTAGTCGGCGGGGGGGCCGGAGAGACCCAGTACTTC.

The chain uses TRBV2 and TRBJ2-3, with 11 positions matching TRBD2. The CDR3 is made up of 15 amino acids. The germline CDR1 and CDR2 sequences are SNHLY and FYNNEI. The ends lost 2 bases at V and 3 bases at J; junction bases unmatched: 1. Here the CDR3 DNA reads TGTGCCAGCAGTGAAACTAGCGGGGGTACAGATACGCAGTATTTT. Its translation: CASSETSGGTDTQYF.

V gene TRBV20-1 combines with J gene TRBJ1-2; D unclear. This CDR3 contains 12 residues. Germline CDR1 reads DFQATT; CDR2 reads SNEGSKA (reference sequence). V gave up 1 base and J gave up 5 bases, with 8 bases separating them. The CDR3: CSARGRAYGYTF. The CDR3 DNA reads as TGCAGTGCTAGAGGCCGGGCGTATGGCTACACCTTC.

CDR3 bases: TGCAGTGCTAACCCCTCTACACCTGAATTCTACAATGAGCAGTTCTTC. Amino acid sequence: CSANPSTPEFYNEQFF. The chain has TRBV20-1 and TRBJ2-1; D is unresolved. V was clipped by 4 bases and J by 3 bases, with 19 bases between them. This CDR3 spans 16 amino acids. From germline, CDR1 is DFQATT and CDR2 SNEGSKA (reference sequence).

CDR3 residues: CASSPTAYEQYF. The CDR3 DNA follows: TGTGCCAGCAGCCCTACCGCCTACGAGCAGTACTTC. This rearrangement joins TRBV16 to TRBJ2-7; D ambiguous. The V end was cut by 4 bases, the J end by 2 bases, with 6 bases between. This CDR3 is 12 amino acids long. Germline values: CDR1 KGHSY, CDR2 FQNENV.

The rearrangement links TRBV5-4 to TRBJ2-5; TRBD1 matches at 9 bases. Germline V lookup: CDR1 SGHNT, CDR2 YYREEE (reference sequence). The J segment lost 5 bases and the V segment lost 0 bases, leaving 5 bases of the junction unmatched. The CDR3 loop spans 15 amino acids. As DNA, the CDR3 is TGTGCCAGCAGCTTGGGAGGGACAGGGATGGAGACCCAGTACTTC. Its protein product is CASSLGGTGMETQYF.

CDR3: CATSEGGGDTQYF. The CDR3 DNA reads as TGTGCCACCAGTGAGGGCGGTGGAGATACGCAGTATTTT. This chain connects TRBV24-1 to TRBJ2-3; the D is unclear. V dropped 4 bases and J dropped 5 bases, with 9 bases sitting between them. The CDR3 consists of 13 residues. Germline CDR1 and CDR2: KGHDR and SFDVKD.

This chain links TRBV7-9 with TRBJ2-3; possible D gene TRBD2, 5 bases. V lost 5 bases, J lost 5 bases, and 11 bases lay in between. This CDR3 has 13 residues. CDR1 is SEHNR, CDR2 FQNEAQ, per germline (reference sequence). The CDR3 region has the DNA TGTGCCAGCAGCCCCGGGGTTGTAGATACGCAGTATTTT. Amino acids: CASSPGVVDTQYF.

DNA for the CDR3: TGTGCCAGCAGTCCGACAGGGGTTCTCCAAGAGACCCAGTACTTC. Protein product: CASSPTGVLQETQYF. The chain uses TRBV27 and TRBJ2-5, with 8 bases lining up with TRBD1. Losses at the gene ends were 5 bases for V and 1 base for J; bases not matched to a gene: 6. CDR3 length equals 15 residues. Germline loops: CDR1 MNHEY, CDR2 SMNVEV (reference sequence).

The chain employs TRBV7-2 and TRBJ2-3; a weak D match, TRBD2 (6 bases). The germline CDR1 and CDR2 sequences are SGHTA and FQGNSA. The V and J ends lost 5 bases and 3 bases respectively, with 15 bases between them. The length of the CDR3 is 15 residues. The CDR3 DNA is TGTGCCAGCAGCCTCATCGGGGGACGGACAGATACGCAGTATTTT. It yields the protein CASSLIGGRTDTQYF.

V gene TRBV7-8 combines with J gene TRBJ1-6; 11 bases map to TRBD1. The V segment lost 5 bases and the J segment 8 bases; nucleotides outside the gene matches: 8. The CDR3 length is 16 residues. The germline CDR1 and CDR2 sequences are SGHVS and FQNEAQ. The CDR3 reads CASSPRGTGGHSPLHF. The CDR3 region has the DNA TGTGCCAGCAGCCCGAGGGGGACAGGGGGTCATTCACCCCTCCACTTT.

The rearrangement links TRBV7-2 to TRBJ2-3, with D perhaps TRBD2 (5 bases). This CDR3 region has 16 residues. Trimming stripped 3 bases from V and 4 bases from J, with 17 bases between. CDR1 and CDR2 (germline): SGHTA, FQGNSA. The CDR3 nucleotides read TGTGCCAGCAGCTTGTCTACTAGGTTTATTCCAGATACGCAGTATTTT. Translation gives CASSLSTRFIPDTQYF. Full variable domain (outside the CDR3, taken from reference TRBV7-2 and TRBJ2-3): GAGVSQSPSNKVTEKGKDVELRCDPISGHTALYWYRQSLGQGLEFLIYFQGNSAPDKSGLPSDRFSAERTGGSVSTLTIQRTQQEDSAVYLCASSLSTRFIPDTQYFGPGTRLTVL.

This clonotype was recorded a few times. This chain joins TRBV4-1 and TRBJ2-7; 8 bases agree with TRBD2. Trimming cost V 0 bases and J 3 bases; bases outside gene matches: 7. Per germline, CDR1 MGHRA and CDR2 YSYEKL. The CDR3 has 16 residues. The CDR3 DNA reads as TGCGCCAGCAGCCAAGATTCAACTAGCGGCTTCTACGAGCAGTACTTC. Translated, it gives CASSQDSTSGFYEQYF.

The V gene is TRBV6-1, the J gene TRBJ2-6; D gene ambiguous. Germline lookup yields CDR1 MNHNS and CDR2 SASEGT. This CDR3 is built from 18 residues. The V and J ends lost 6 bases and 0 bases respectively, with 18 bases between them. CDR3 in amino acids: CASSLYGPISSGANVLTF. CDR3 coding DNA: TGTGCCAGCAGCCTATACGGACCCATTAGCTCTGGGGCCAACGTCCTGACTTTC.

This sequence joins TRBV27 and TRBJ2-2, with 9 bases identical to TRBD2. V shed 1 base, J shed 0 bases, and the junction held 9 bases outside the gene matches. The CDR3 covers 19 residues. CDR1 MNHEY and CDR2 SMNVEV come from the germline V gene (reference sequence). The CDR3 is CASSLFPPGLAANTGELFF. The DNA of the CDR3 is TGTGCCAGCAGTTTATTTCCTCCGGGACTAGCCGCGAACACCGGGGAGCTGTTTTTT.

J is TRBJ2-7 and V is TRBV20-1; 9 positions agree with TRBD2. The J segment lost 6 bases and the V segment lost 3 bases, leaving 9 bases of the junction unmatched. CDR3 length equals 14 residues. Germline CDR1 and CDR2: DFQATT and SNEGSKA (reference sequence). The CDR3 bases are TGCAGTGCTAGCCCCCTAGCGGGGTCTCGCGAGCAGTACTTC. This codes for CSASPLAGSREQYF.

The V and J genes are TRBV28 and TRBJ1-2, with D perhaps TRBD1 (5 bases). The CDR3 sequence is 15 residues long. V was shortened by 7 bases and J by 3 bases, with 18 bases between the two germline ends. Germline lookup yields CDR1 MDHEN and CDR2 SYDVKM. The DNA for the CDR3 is TGTGCCAGCACCATAGGGGACTTGAGGGACTATGGCTACACCTTC. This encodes CASTIGDLRDYGYTF.